This T cell receptor beta chain was identified during a study of a mutant IDH1 vaccine in newly diagnosed glioma. Study in general: Before enrollment, patients got radiotherapy alone, temozolomide alone, or mostly the combination.

The germline V and J ends were trimmed by 9 bases and 4 bases, with 21 bases remaining between them. The CDR3 spans 15 residues. In germline, CDR1 is LNHDA, CDR2 SQIVND (reference sequence). Only in-frame clones appear in the TCRdb table, and some are missing; sequencing was by immunoSEQ multiplex PCR. This sample carries around 67,000 clones, 83% of them seen once, and the ten largest clones take approximately 4.5%. Time point: baseline, week 1 (first vaccination visit). Treatment in this sample: pre-vaccination baseline after standard-of-care therapy. This clonotype was sampled from a young woman with glioma. Some clones in this sample may be carry-over from other donors' samples. Here the sequenced sample was peripheral blood mononuclear cells (PBMCs), taken from a glioma patient treated with radiotherapy, temozolomide or both. The chain carries TRBV19 and TRBJ1-1; D not certain. The CDR3 loop reads CASGIHIGMSTEAFF. The CDR3 DNA follows: TGTGCCAGCGGGATCCACATCGGAATGAGCACTGAAGCTTTCTTT. The variable domain in full, completed from reference TRBV19 and TRBJ1-1, reads DGGITQSPKYLFRKEGQNVTLSCEQNLNHDAMYWYRQDPGQGLRLIYYSQIVNDFQKGDIAEGYSVSREKKESFPLTVTSAQKNPTAFYLCASGIHIGMSTEAFFGQGTRLTVV.